A single sample gave rise to the 8 T cell receptor beta chains below, sequenced in a study of cytomegalovirus exposure and HLA in healthy donors. In the PCR, 60 Vbeta and 13 Jbeta primers were used. TCRdb's table, derived via immunoSEQ multiplex PCR, lists solely in-frame clones and lacks some. This table has 63,000 or so clones, 79% appearing once. Specimen: PBMCs. Every receptor here comes from a woman between 25 and 40 years old in good health and CMV-seronegative.

The chain combines TRBV9 with TRBJ2-2; TRBD1 might be the D (6 bases). The CDR3 is made up of 16 amino acids. V was trimmed by 4 bases and J by 0 bases, leaving 13 bases between them. Germline lookup yields CDR1 SGDLS and CDR2 YYNGEE. The CDR3 loop is CASSPRTDPNTGELFF. Written as DNA, the CDR3 is TGTGCCAGCAGCCCCCGGACAGATCCGAACACCGGGGAGCTGTTTTTT.

V and J are TRBV9 and TRBJ2-1, with D perhaps matching TRBD2 (6 bases). The germline V gene has CDR1 SGDLS and CDR2 YYNGEE. V shed 3 bases and J shed 0 bases, with 13 bases lying between them. This CDR3 has 16 amino acids. The DNA of the CDR3 is TGTGCCAGCAGCGCCCCCGGGCGGGACTCCTACAATGAGCAGTTCTTC. This sequence encodes CASSAPGRDSYNEQFF.

The chain recombines TRBV30 with TRBJ2-1; maybe TRBD2 (5 bases). Trimming took off 0 bases at V and 7 bases at J, with 10 bases between the two ends. Looked up from germline, CDR1 is GTSNPN and CDR2 is SVGIG (reference sequence). The CDR3 is 13 amino acids. The CDR3 here is CAWSVQSGNEQFF. The CDR3 DNA is TGTGCCTGGAGTGTACAGTCGGGAAATGAGCAGTTCTTC.

This clone occurred a few times. The rearrangement uses TRBV5-6 and TRBJ2-3; 7 nucleotides agree with TRBD2. In germline, CDR1 is SGHDT, CDR2 YYEEEE. After removal of 0 bases from V and 2 bases from J, the junction contained 9 bases not matched to a gene. The length of the CDR3 is 17 residues. CDR3 nucleotides: TGTGCCAGCAGCTTGGCTTGGGCGGGAGAGTTCACAGATACGCAGTATTTT. It yields the protein CASSLAWAGEFTDTQYF. Complete variable domain (other parts from reference TRBV5-6 and TRBJ2-3): DAGVTQSPTHLIKTRGQQVTLRCSPKSGHDTVSWYQQALGQGPQFIFQYYEEEERQRGNFPDRFSGHQFPNYSSELNVNALLLGDSALYLCASSLAWAGEFTDTQYFGPGTRLTVL.

CDR3 region: CASTWDRGLSEQYF. DNA of the CDR3: TGCGCCAGCACCTGGGACAGGGGATTGTCCGAGCAGTACTTC. The rearrangement links TRBV5-1 to TRBJ2-7; 10 positions match TRBD1. The CDR3 extends over 14 amino acids. From germline, CDR1 is SGHRS and CDR2 YFSETQ. V lost 6 bases, J lost 6 bases, and 9 bases stayed unmatched.

The chain couples TRBV7-6 to TRBJ2-1, with no clear D. The CDR3 totals 13 residues. Trimming cost V 1 base and J 9 bases, with 10 bases left between them. Germline-derived CDR1 and CDR2 are SGHVS and FNYEAQ. The CDR3 DNA follows: TGTGCCAGCAGCTTAGTCGGTTCGGGTGAGCAGTTCTTC. The encoded protein is CASSLVGSGEQFF.

This clone was found once. V and J are TRBV19 and TRBJ2-5; possibly TRBD1 for D (6 bases). V gave up 7 bases and J gave up 5 bases, with 11 bases separating them. Germline CDR1 is LNHDA and CDR2 is SQIVND (reference sequence). The CDR3 consists of 12 residues. This CDR3 is CASKEGGETQYF. The CDR3 coding sequence is TGTGCCAGTAAGGAAGGGGGTGAGACCCAGTACTTC.

In regard to this clone: Germline is not matched at one junction end, which may reflect a read error. The genes are TRBV7-7 and TRBJ2-2, with a tentative D call TRBD1 (5 bases). This CDR3 is 14 amino acids long. From germline, CDR1 is SSHAT and CDR2 FNYEAQ (reference sequence). The CDR3 sequence is CASSTDKNTGELFF. In DNA, the CDR3 is TGTGCTAGCAGCACGGACAAGAACACCGGGGAGCTGTTTTTT.